Each of the 30 T cell receptor beta chains below was sequenced from the same sample in a study of T cell changes during pregnancy in multiple sclerosis. Assay: immunoSEQ multiplex PCR; the TCRdb copy retains only in-frame clones and omits some. The table lists around 70,000 clones, around 92% of them singletons. Sequenced material: peripheral blood, taken before pregnancy. These receptors came from a female donor with multiple sclerosis, enrolled in a pregnancy study.

This clone was counted between two and nine times. The chain employs TRBV7-6 and TRBJ1-4; D may be TRBD1 (5 bases). CDR3 size: 16 residues. V lost 3 bases and J 2 bases, leaving 13 bases between the germline ends. The germline gives CDR1 SGHVS, CDR2 FNYEAQ. CDR3 bases: TGTGCCAGCAGCTTCGAGGGGAGGGTGACTAATGAAAAACTGTTTTTT. This sequence encodes CASSFEGRVTNEKLFF.

The chain joins TRBV7-2 to TRBJ2-5; D ambiguous. The CDR3 loop spans 14 amino acids. Germline assignment: CDR1 SGHTA and CDR2 FQGNSA. Trimming cost V 2 bases and J 1 base, with 8 bases left between them. The CDR3 nucleotides read TGTGCCAGCAGCTTAAGAGTCTTCCAAGAGACCCAGTACTTC. Protein sequence: CASSLRVFQETQYF.

The chain is built from TRBV5-1 and TRBJ1-2; TRBD1 matches at 12 bases. In germline, CDR1 is SGHRS, CDR2 YFSETQ. The CDR3 covers 17 residues. The J segment lost 6 bases and the V segment lost 4 bases, leaving 13 bases of the junction unmatched. Here the CDR3 DNA reads TGCGCCAGCAGCGGGGGGACAGGGGGCTCTCTCTACCATGGCTACACCTTC. Encoded protein: CASSGGTGGSLYHGYTF.

Regarding this clone: One end of the junction does not line up with germline, which may come from a read error. The chain carries TRBV25-1 and TRBJ2-1; no reliable D call. There are 12 residues in the CDR3. Per the germline V gene, CDR1 is MGHDK and CDR2 is SYGVNS. The chain's CDR3 is CASSESYNEQFF. The CDR3 bases are TGTGCCAGCAGTGAATCCTATAATGAGCAGTTCTTC. The variable domain in full, with the rest retrieved from reference TRBV25-1 and TRBJ2-1, is EADIYQTPRYLVIGTGKKITLECSQTMGHDKMYWYQQDPGMELHLIHYSYGVNSTEKGDLSSESTVSRIRTEHFPLTLESARPSHTSQYLCASSESYNEQFFGPGTRLTVL.

The chain carries TRBV19 and TRBJ2-7; TRBD2 is a possible D gene (7 bases). The CDR3 contains 15 residues. Germline loops: CDR1 LNHDA, CDR2 SQIVND (reference sequence). Trimming removed 6 bases at V and 1 base at J, with 16 bases between. CDR3 loop: CASSTSSGQSYEQYF. The CDR3 region has the DNA TGTGCCAGTAGCACCTCTAGCGGACAGTCCTACGAGCAGTACTTC. The variable domain in full, completed from reference TRBV19 and TRBJ2-7, reads DGGITQSPKYLFRKEGQNVTLSCEQNLNHDAMYWYRQDPGQGLRLIYYSQIVNDFQKGDIAEGYSVSREKKESFPLTVTSAQKNPTAFYLCASSTSSGQSYEQYFGPGTRLTVT.

The chain joins TRBV19 to TRBJ2-2; 10 bases map to TRBD1. CDR1 and CDR2 (germline): LNHDA, SQIVND (reference sequence). V gave up 1 base and J gave up 6 bases; unmatched junction bases: 2. This CDR3 spans 15 amino acids. CDR3 region: CASSIAGTGAGELFF. CDR3 nucleotide sequence: TGTGCCAGTAGTATAGCAGGGACAGGGGCCGGGGAGCTGTTTTTT.

J is TRBJ1-3 and V is TRBV18, with D tentatively TRBD1 (6 bases). V lost 1 base to trimming and J lost 2 bases, with 6 bases between them. The length of the CDR3 is 14 residues. Per the germline V gene, CDR1 is KGHSH and CDR2 is LQKENI. The CDR3 region has the DNA TGTGCCAGCTCACCACGGGACACTGGAAACACCATATATTTT. This codes for CASSPRDTGNTIYF.

In its sample, this clone was seen once. This chain uses TRBV7-2 with TRBJ1-3; D call uncertain. Germline assignment: CDR1 SGHTA and CDR2 FQGNSA. The CDR3 sequence is 15 residues long. The ends were cut back, 3 bases at V and 1 base at J, with 10 bases in the middle. The CDR3 DNA follows: TGTGCCAGCAGCTTTGACATACGATCTGGAAACACCATATATTTT. Amino acids: CASSFDIRSGNTIYF.

This chain links TRBV29-1 with TRBJ2-7, with TRBD2 matching 11 bases. V shed 5 bases, J shed 6 bases, and the junction held 6 bases outside the gene matches. The CDR3 covers 13 residues. The germline CDR1 and CDR2 sequences are SQVTM and ANQGSEA. The CDR3 sequence is CSVSLAGGFEQYF. As DNA, the CDR3 is TGCAGCGTTAGCCTAGCGGGAGGTTTCGAGCAGTACTTC.

V gene TRBV25-1 combines with J gene TRBJ2-5; D is undetermined. In germline, CDR1 is MGHDK, CDR2 SYGVNS. V was trimmed by 5 bases and J by 5 bases, leaving 15 bases between them. There are 14 residues in the CDR3. The CDR3 loop is CASSPTRGLETQYF. The CDR3 DNA reads as TGTGCCAGCAGTCCCACTCGCGGATTGGAGACCCAGTACTTC. Supplemented by reference TRBV25-1 and TRBJ2-5, the full variable domain reads EADIYQTPRYLVIGTGKKITLECSQTMGHDKMYWYQQDPGMELHLIHYSYGVNSTEKGDLSSESTVSRIRTEHFPLTLESARPSHTSQYLCASSPTRGLETQYFGPGTRLLVL.

The V and J genes are TRBV28 and TRBJ2-3, with D perhaps TRBD2 (5 bases). The V gene's germline CDR1 is MDHEN and CDR2 SYDVKM. This CDR3 is built from 17 residues. Trimming shortened V by 3 bases and J by 6 bases, and 22 bases separated the two germline ends. In DNA, the CDR3 is TGTGCCAGCAGTTTGTTGGTGGACTCTTGGTCTTTTGATACGCAGTATTTT. This sequence encodes CASSLLVDSWSFDTQYF.

This clone was counted once. The rearrangement links TRBV29-1 to TRBJ2-2, with D possibly TRBD1 on 6 matching bases. V lost 4 bases and J lost 5, with 14 bases in between. The germline V gene has CDR1 SQVTM and CDR2 ANQGSEA. The CDR3 length is 14 residues. The CDR3 loop reads CSVAMTGWTGELFF. DNA for the CDR3: TGCAGCGTTGCCATGACAGGCTGGACCGGGGAGCTGTTTTTT.

V and J are TRBV19 and TRBJ1-5, with unresolved D. V was trimmed by 4 bases and J by 0 bases, leaving 22 bases between them. The V gene's germline CDR1 is LNHDA and CDR2 SQIVND (reference sequence). The CDR3 is 19 residues long. CDR3 loop: CASSTRTVQRRISNQPQHF. The DNA for the CDR3 is TGTGCCAGTAGTACCCGGACTGTCCAGAGACGAATTAGCAATCAGCCCCAGCATTTT.

This chain links TRBV5-6 with TRBJ1-5; 10 positions match TRBD1. The CDR3 has 17 amino acids. Germline CDR1 SGHDT, CDR2 YYEEEE. With V trimmed by 2 bases and J by 4 bases, 9 bases remained unmatched. CDR3 in amino acids: CASSFMLGQGPNQPQHF. DNA for the CDR3: TGTGCCAGCAGCTTTATGTTGGGACAGGGGCCTAATCAGCCCCAGCATTTT.

The chain recombines TRBV29-1 with TRBJ2-7, with D tentatively TRBD2 (6 bases). This CDR3 region has 12 residues. Germline V gives CDR1 SQVTM, CDR2 ANQGSEA. Trimming removed 4 bases from V and 3 bases from J, with 10 bases in between. The CDR3 coding sequence is TGCAGCGTTGTTCCTAGCGACTACGAGCAGTACTTC. This translates into CSVVPSDYEQYF.

V gene TRBV7-2 combines with J gene TRBJ2-1, with D possibly being TRBD2 (5 bases). V shed 8 bases and J shed 7 bases, with 15 bases lying between them. Germline V gives CDR1 SGHTA, CDR2 FQGNSA. The CDR3 contains 13 residues. DNA for the CDR3: TGTGCCAGCCTACTAGAGTACGGGAATGAGCAGTTCTTC. Its protein is CASLLEYGNEQFF. Full variable domain (remainder filled in from reference TRBV7-2 and TRBJ2-1): GAGVSQSPSNKVTEKGKDVELRCDPISGHTALYWYRQSLGQGLEFLIYFQGNSAPDKSGLPSDRFSAERTGGSVSTLTIQRTQQEDSAVYLCASLLEYGNEQFFGPGTRLTVL.

The table lists this clone with a count of one. This sequence joins TRBV6-5 and TRBJ2-7; 7 bases fit TRBD2. The CDR3 runs 15 residues. With 6 bases clipped from V and 2 bases from J, the junction kept 10 bases outside the gene matches. From germline, CDR1 is MNHEY and CDR2 SVGAGI. As DNA, the CDR3 is TGTGCCAGCAGGGGTCAAACCGCGGGAGCCTACGAGCAGTACTTC. It translates to CASRGQTAGAYEQYF.

The rearrangement uses TRBV27 and TRBJ2-7; TRBD2 agrees at 12 bases. There are 15 residues in the CDR3. The ends lost 3 bases at V and 4 bases at J; junction bases unmatched: 4. Germline CDR1 and CDR2: MNHEY and SMNVEV (reference sequence). The CDR3 is CASSLTSGSIYEQYF. For the CDR3, the DNA is TGTGCCAGCAGTTTGACTAGCGGGAGTATTTACGAGCAGTACTTC.

The V gene is TRBV5-1, the J gene TRBJ2-3; the match to TRBD2 covers 11 bases. The CDR3 consists of 18 residues. V shed 2 bases, J shed 4 bases, and the junction held 12 bases outside the gene matches. From germline, CDR1 is SGHRS and CDR2 YFSETQ. This CDR3 is CASSFATSGRFWADTQYF. CDR3 sequence (DNA): TGCGCCAGCAGCTTTGCAACTAGCGGGAGATTCTGGGCAGATACGCAGTATTTT. Full variable domain (missing parts from reference TRBV5-1 and TRBJ2-3): KAGVTQTPRYLIKTRGQQVTLSCSPISGHRSVSWYQQTPGQGLQFLFEYFSETQRNKGNFPGRFSGRQFSNSRSEMNVSTLELGDSALYLCASSFATSGRFWADTQYFGPGTRLTVL.

This clone appeared a single time. V usage is TRBV19 and J usage is TRBJ2-5; 8 bases map to TRBD1. V lost 1 base to trimming and J lost 2 bases; unmatched junction nucleotides: 3. Germline-derived CDR1 and CDR2 are LNHDA and SQIVND (reference sequence). This CDR3 comprises 15 residues. CDR3: CASSIGQGWQETQYF. DNA for the CDR3: TGTGCCAGTAGTATAGGACAGGGGTGGCAAGAGACCCAGTACTTC.

V and J are TRBV4-3 and TRBJ2-3; 9 bases fit TRBD1. The CDR3 runs to 15 residues. With 4 bases clipped from V and 2 bases from J, the junction kept 4 bases outside the gene matches. Per the germline V gene, CDR1 is LGHNA and CDR2 is YSLEER. CDR3: CASSPGTGNTDTQYF. DNA of the CDR3: TGCGCCAGCAGCCCGGGGACAGGGAACACAGATACGCAGTATTTT.

This chain uses TRBV7-6 with TRBJ2-5; weak D call: TRBD2 (5 bases). Germline values: CDR1 SGHVS, CDR2 FNYEAQ. The CDR3 runs 16 residues. The V gene lost 3 bases and the J gene lost 5 bases, with 19 bases spanning the gap. The CDR3 DNA reads as TGTGCCAGCAGCTTCGCCGGGGAGAGAGGCTTTGAGACCCAGTACTTC. It yields the protein CASSFAGERGFETQYF.

The chain couples TRBV2 to TRBJ2-1; 16 bases match TRBD2. Germline lookup yields CDR1 SNHLY and CDR2 FYNNEI. After removal of 6 bases from V and 2 bases from J, the junction contained 10 bases not matched to a gene. The CDR3 covers 19 residues. The CDR3 DNA reads as TGTGCCAGCAGAAGACCGGGACTAGCGGGAGGGTCTACCTACAATGAGCAGTTCTTC. It yields the protein CASRRPGLAGGSTYNEQFF. Complete variable domain (other parts from reference TRBV2 and TRBJ2-1): EPEVTQTPSHQVTQMGQEVILRCVPISNHLYFYWYRQILGQKVEFLVSFYNNEISEKSEIFDDQFSVERPDGSNFTLKIRSTKLEDSAMYFCASRRPGLAGGSTYNEQFFGPGTRLTVL.

The CDR3 bases are TGCGCCAGCAGCTTGGCCGGGGAGGGCGTGAGCACTGAAGCTTTCTTT. It translates to CASSLAGEGVSTEAFF. The chain couples TRBV5-1 to TRBJ1-1; D is unresolved. Germline V lookup: CDR1 SGHRS, CDR2 YFSETQ. V lost 0 bases and J lost 4, with 16 bases in between. The CDR3 is made up of 16 amino acids. The entire variable domain, with the rest obtained from reference TRBV5-1 and TRBJ1-1, is as follows: KAGVTQTPRYLIKTRGQQVTLSCSPISGHRSVSWYQQTPGQGLQFLFEYFSETQRNKGNFPGRFSGRQFSNSRSEMNVSTLELGDSALYLCASSLAGEGVSTEAFFGQGTRLTVV.

The CDR3 spells CASSLAGRAADTQYF. CDR3 DNA sequence: TGCGCCAGCAGCTTAGCGGGGAGGGCGGCAGATACGCAGTATTTT. This chain joins TRBV5-1 and TRBJ2-3; 7 positions match TRBD2. V was clipped by 2 bases and J by 4 bases; unmatched bases: 7. Germline V lookup: CDR1 SGHRS, CDR2 YFSETQ. CDR3 length: 15 residues.

This chain connects TRBV5-4 to TRBJ2-1, with 7 bases aligning to TRBD1. This CDR3 comprises 14 residues. Germline V gene sequence: CDR1 SGHNT, CDR2 YYREEE (reference sequence). Unmatched junction bases numbered 6, after V lost 4 bases and J lost 5 bases. CDR3 DNA sequence: TGTGCCAGCAGCCCGGACAGGTACCACAATGAGCAGTTCTTC. Its translation is CASSPDRYHNEQFF. Supplemented by reference TRBV5-4 and TRBJ2-1, the full variable domain reads ETGVTQSPTHLIKTRGQQVTLRCSSQSGHNTVSWYQQALGQGPQFIFQYYREEENGRGNFPPRFSGLQFPNYSSELNVNALELDDSALYLCASSPDRYHNEQFFGPGTRLTVL.

This clone was detected only a few times. The chain joins TRBV6-5 to TRBJ1-3, with unresolved D. CDR3 length: 14 amino acids. Between the trimmed V and J ends, which lost 5 bases and 0 bases, there was a span of 8 bases. Germline V CDR1 and CDR2: MNHEY, SVGAGI. The CDR3 reads CASSVDYSGNTIYF. The CDR3 bases are TGTGCCAGCAGTGTGGACTACTCTGGAAACACCATATATTTT.

The rearrangement links TRBV28 to TRBJ2-2; TRBD1 agrees at 9 bases. There are 18 residues in the CDR3. With 3 bases clipped from V and 0 bases from J, the junction kept 8 bases outside the gene matches. Germline CDR1 reads MDHEN; CDR2 reads SYDVKM. The CDR3, as DNA: TGTGCCAGCAGTTTGCCGGGACAGGGAGATGCGAACACCGGGGAGCTGTTTTTT. Translation: CASSLPGQGDANTGELFF.

This clone has ten or more counts. The chain couples TRBV6-1 to TRBJ2-2; D is perhaps TRBD2 (6 bases). Per the germline V gene, CDR1 is MNHNS and CDR2 is SASEGT. V was cut by 9 bases and J by 3 bases, with 14 bases left in between. The CDR3 runs to 14 residues. This chain's CDR3 is CASRKTGDTGELFF. CDR3 in DNA: TGTGCCAGTAGGAAGACGGGAGACACCGGGGAGCTGTTTTTT.

The V call is TRBV19, the J call TRBJ2-5; the D gene is possibly TRBD2 (6 bases). This CDR3 comprises 14 residues. Trimming took 1 base from V and 5 from J, leaving 11 bases between them. CDR1 and CDR2 from the germline V gene are LNHDA and SQIVND (reference sequence). CDR3 coding DNA: TGTGCCAGTAGTATAGCGGGGGTCCCGGAGACCCAGTACTTC. Protein: CASSIAGVPETQYF.